Reported below is one T cell receptor (beta chain). This sample was taken from a study of blood T cell repertoires in COVID-19. In the study overall: The United States, Italy and Spain were the sources of the acute and convalescent COVID-19 samples.

The method was immunoSEQ multiplex PCR; TCRdb's version includes in-frame clones alone and lacks a portion of them. This table has just under 75,000 clones, roughly 84% appearing once. The length of the CDR3 is 19 residues. Germline CDR1 and CDR2: WSHSY and SAAADI. The V segment lost 3 bases and the J segment 0 bases; nucleotides outside the gene matches: 12. The receptor comes from a man older than 75 with active or convalescent COVID-19. The rearrangement uses TRBV10-2 and TRBJ2-4; TRBD1 matches 9 bases. Specimen: peripheral blood. CDR3 sequence reads: CASSEVRLGQGLAKNIQYF. CDR3 bases: TGCGCCAGCAGTGAAGTACGCTTGGGACAGGGTTTAGCCAAAAACATTCAGTACTTC.